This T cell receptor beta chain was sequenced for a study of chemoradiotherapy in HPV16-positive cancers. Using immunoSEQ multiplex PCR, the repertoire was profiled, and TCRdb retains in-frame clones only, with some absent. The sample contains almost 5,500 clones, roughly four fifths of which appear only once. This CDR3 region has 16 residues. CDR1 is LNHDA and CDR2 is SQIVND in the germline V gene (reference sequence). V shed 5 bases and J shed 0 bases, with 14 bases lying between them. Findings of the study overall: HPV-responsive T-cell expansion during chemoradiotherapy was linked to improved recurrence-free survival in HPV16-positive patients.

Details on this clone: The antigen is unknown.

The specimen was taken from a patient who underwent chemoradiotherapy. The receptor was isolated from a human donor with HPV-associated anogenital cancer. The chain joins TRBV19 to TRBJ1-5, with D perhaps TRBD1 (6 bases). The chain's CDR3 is CASSPRTANSNQPQHF. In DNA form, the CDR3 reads TGTGCCAGTAGTCCTCGGACAGCTAATAGCAATCAGCCCCAGCATTTT. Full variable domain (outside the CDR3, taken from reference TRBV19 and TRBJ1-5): DGGITQSPKYLFRKEGQNVTLSCEQNLNHDAMYWYRQDPGQGLRLIYYSQIVNDFQKGDIAEGYSVSREKKESFPLTVTSAQKNPTAFYLCASSPRTANSNQPQHFGDGTRLSIL.